This T cell receptor (beta chain) is drawn from a study of blood T cell repertoires in COVID-19. At the level of the study: Some COVID-19 samples were acute and others convalescent; all came from the United States, Italy and Spain.

Seattle patient enrollment occurred during active infection, with longitudinal follow-up thereafter. The junction had 10 bases not matched to a gene; V was cut back by 4 bases and J by 2 bases. Germline CDR1 and CDR2: DFQATT and SNEGSKA (reference sequence). CDR3 length: 15 residues. Per the original methods: Reference gene primer amplification gave nucleated cell count estimates. TCRdb's copy holds only in-frame clones and misses some; the assay was immunoSEQ multiplex PCR. V, J and clone size are taken as reported in that table, and D and trimming were inferred from the DNA itself. The sample records roughly 180,000 clones, 80% to 90% being singletons.

This TCR came from a woman of 80 years or more with COVID-19, enrolled during active disease. V is TRBV20-1 and J is TRBJ2-5, with 7 bases fitting TRBD1. Sequenced material: peripheral blood. The CDR3 nucleotides are TGCAGTGCTACTGACGGGACAGACTATCAAGAGACCCAGTACTTC. Translated, it gives CSATDGTDYQETQYF.